The rows below give T cell receptor beta chains drawn from one sample of a study of brain metastases from non-small cell lung cancer. Measured with immunoSEQ multiplex PCR; TCRdb has only the in-frame clones, and not every one. The sample contains about 2,500 clones, around 88% of which appear only once. Material: tumor-adjacent normal tissue. The receptors here all came from a donor aged 40 or over with non-small cell lung cancer. Each CDR3 is given with its conserved first and last residue. The D gene is left open where the match is weak. Clone size is not always given. Where it is, it says once, few, many or a class for expanded clones.

TRBV9	TRBJ1-1	few	TRBD1	CASSPGQTEAFF	TGTGCCAGCAGCCCGGGACAGACTGAAGCTTTCTTT
TRBV6-4	TRBJ2-6	-	-	CASSGQSGSNVLTF	TGTGCCAGCAGTGGACAATCAGGGTCCAACGTCCTGACTTTC
TRBV10-2	TRBJ1-5	-	TRBD1	CASSEETGIKPQHF	TGCGCCAGCAGTGAGGAGACAGGGATAAAACCCCAGCATTTT
TRBV6-5	TRBJ1-2	-	-	CASSYSSGQSGYTF	TGTGCCAGCAGTTACTCGAGTGGACAGTCTGGCTACACCTTC
TRBV24-1	TRBJ1-5	-	-	CATSDPGGGQPQHF	TGTGCCACCAGTGACCCAGGAGGGGGTCAGCCCCAGCATTTT
TRBV6-2/TRBV6-3	TRBJ1-5	-	-	CASSPGGSGTQPQHF	TGTGCCAGCAGTCCGGGGGGGTCAGGAACTCAGCCCCAGCATTTT
TRBV7-9	TRBJ1-4	-	-	CASSPGAGQEKLFF	TGTGCCAGCAGCCCCGGGGCAGGGCAAGAAAAACTGTTTTTT
TRBV6-2/TRBV6-3	TRBJ1-6	-	-	CASSRHSNSPLHF	TGTGCTAGCAGTAGACATTCTAATTCACCCCTCCACTTT
TRBV11-2	TRBJ2-5	-	-	CASSLLTGRRTQYF	TGTGCCAGCAGCTTATTAACGGGCAGGCGGACCCAGTACTTC
TRBV4-1	TRBJ1-5	once	-	CASSALGRRINQPQHF	TGCGCCAGCAGCGCCTTAGGAAGACGGATCAATCAGCCCCAGCATTTT
TRBV6-6	TRBJ1-2	-	-	CANSPTGTYLYGYTF	TGTGCCAACAGTCCTACCGGGACATACCTCTATGGCTACACCTTC
TRBV9	TRBJ1-6	-	-	CASSAQALRNSPLHF	TGTGCCAGCAGCGCTCAGGCGCTCCGGAATTCACCCCTCCACTTT
TRBV14	TRBJ2-3	-	TRBD2	CASSHTMILAGSTDTQYF	TGTGCCAGCAGCCACACCATGATCCTAGCGGGGAGCACAGATACGCAGTATTTT
TRBV5-4	TRBJ1-2	-	TRBD1	CASTRTGVDYGYTF	TGTGCCAGCACCCGGACAGGGGTCGACTATGGCTACACCTTC
TRBV7-2	TRBJ1-1	-	-	CASSLERGLTEAFF	TGTGCCAGCAGCTTAGAGCGGGGGCTCACTGAAGCTTTCTTT
TRBV3-1/TRBV3-2	TRBJ1-5	-	-	CASSLSIEQPQHF	TGTGCCAGCAGCCTTTCGATTGAGCAGCCCCAGCATTTT
TRBV9	TRBJ2-1	-	-	CASSVGVSNEQFF	TGTGCCAGCAGCGTAGGGGTTAGCAATGAGCAGTTCTTC
TRBV23-1	TRBJ1-2	-	-	CAGGLTGEYGYTF	TGCGCCGGCGGCCTAACCGGTGAGTATGGCTACACCTTC
TRBV19	TRBJ2-1	-	-	CASSSPPGVYNEQFF	TGTGCCAGTAGTAGCCCCCCCGGGGTATACAATGAGCAGTTCTTC
TRBV4-1	TRBJ2-3	-	-	CASSQVTGTQYF	TGCGCCAGCAGCCAAGTAACCGGGACGCAGTATTTT
TRBV23-1	TRBJ1-1	-	-	CASSQRGHQKAEAFF	TGCGCCAGCAGTCAAAGGGGACATCAGAAGGCTGAAGCTTTCTTT
TRBV6-2/TRBV6-3	TRBJ2-4	once	TRBD2	CASSLGSLRGGEDKNIQYF	TGTGCCAGCAGTCTGGGATCTCTACGGGGGGGCGAAGACAAAAACATTCAGTACTTC
TRBV7-2	TRBJ2-3	-	-	CASSLARGPRDTQYF	TGTGCCAGCAGCTTAGCGCGGGGGCCGAGGGATACGCAGTATTTT
TRBV18	TRBJ1-1	-	-	CASSLMGASTEAFF	TGTGCCAGCTCCCTAATGGGGGCAAGTACTGAAGCTTTCTTT
TRBV6-5	TRBJ2-7	few	-	CASSRLGRSYEQYF	TGTGCCAGCAGTCGACTAGGTCGGTCCTACGAGCAGTACTTC
TRBV4-2	TRBJ2-2	-	TRBD2	CASSRAGTGELFF	TGTGCCAGCAGTCGAGCGGGGACCGGGGAGCTGTTTTTT
TRBV29-1	TRBJ2-5	few	TRBD2	CSVPAGGYGETQYF	TGCAGCGTCCCCGCGGGGGGGTATGGAGAGACCCAGTACTTC
TRBV2	TRBJ1-6	-	-	CASSEPVDSPLHF	TGTGCCAGCAGTGAACCGGTGGACTCACCCCTCCACTTT
TRBV14	TRBJ1-2	-	-	CANSKGPRVTF	TGTGCCAACAGCAAGGGGCCAAGGGTCACCTTC
TRBV7-9	TRBJ2-5	-	-	CASSLTSAGETQYF	TGTGCCAGCAGCTTGACATCGGCCGGCGAGACCCAGTACTTC
TRBV6-5	TRBJ1-6	-	TRBD1	CASSLGQLYNSPLHF	TGTGCCAGCAGTTTGGGACAGTTATATAATTCACCCCTCCACTTT
TRBV12-5	TRBJ2-1	-	-	CASGLATSRGDNEQFF	TGTGCTAGTGGTTTGGCCACCTCTAGGGGAGACAATGAGCAGTTCTTC
TRBV19	TRBJ2-1	-	TRBD2	CASRSLAGGWNEQFF	TGTGCCAGTAGGTCTCTCGCGGGGGGGTGGAATGAGCAGTTCTTC
TRBV6-4	TRBJ2-1	-	TRBD2	CASSDSGTSGGHKQFF	TGTGCCAGCAGTGACTCGGGGACTAGCGGGGGCCATAAGCAGTTCTTC
TRBV6-4	TRBJ2-1	-	TRBD2	CATSGRGDYNEQFF	TGTGCCACCTCAGGGCGGGGGGACTACAATGAGCAGTTCTTC
TRBV7-9	TRBJ1-4	-	-	CASSSEREKLFF	TGTGCCAGCAGCTCGGAACGGGAAAAACTGTTTTTT
TRBV7-2	TRBJ2-3	-	TRBD2	CASSVGTSRLDTQYF	TGTGCCAGCAGCGTCGGGACTAGCAGGTTAGATACGCAGTATTTT
TRBV5-6	TRBJ1-2	-	-	CASSFWEANYGYTF	TGTGCCAGCAGCTTTTGGGAAGCTAACTATGGCTACACCTTC
TRBV7-9	TRBJ1-1	-	TRBD1	CASSFGTGDTEAFF	TGTGCCAGCAGCTTCGGGACAGGGGACACTGAAGCTTTCTTT
TRBV7-9	TRBJ1-1	-	-	CASSLILLGNTEAFF	TGTGCCAGCAGCTTAATACTGCTAGGGAACACTGAAGCTTTCTTT
TRBV30	TRBJ2-3	-	-	CAWTRGVQGTDTQYF	TGTGCCTGGACGAGAGGGGTCCAGGGTACAGATACGCAGTATTTT
TRBV5-1	TRBJ1-3	few	-	CASSLEPPASGNTIYF	TGCGCCAGCAGCTTGGAACCGCCCGCTTCTGGAAACACCATATATTTT